This is a list of T cell receptor beta chains from one sample in a study of T cells in tuberculosis. Produced via immunoSEQ multiplex PCR; TCRdb's table is partial and in-frame only. The data show some 30,000 clones, 87% seen once. The material sequenced was PBMCs, taken at tuberculosis diagnosis. The receptors derive from an adult with tuberculosis. CDR3s include the opening cysteine and the closing phenylalanine or tryptophan. D genes are given only for firm matches. For some rows the clone size is stated as once, few or many, or as a class when expanded; others skip it.

TRBJ2-1	few	TRBV4-3	NA	TGCGCCAGCAGCCAAGAATTTGCGGCAGGGGTCTCCTACAATGAGCAGTTCTTC	CASSQEFAAGVSYNEQFF
TRBJ1-2	NA	TRBV29-1	TRBD1	TGCAGCGTTGTGAGTGGGACAGCGGATGGCTACACCTTC	CSVVSGTADGYTF
TRBJ2-7	NA	TRBV5-1	TRBD1	TGCGCCAGCAGCCCCCAATCTGGGACAGGGGGCAAATACTTC	CASSPQSGTGGKYF
TRBJ2-3	NA	TRBV29-1	NA	TGCAGCGTTCTAGCAGCTAGCACAGATACGCAGTATTTT	CSVLAASTDTQYF
TRBJ2-7	NA	TRBV5-1	TRBD2	TGCGCCAGCAGCATAGGGACTAGCGGGTCCTACGAGCAGTACTTC	CASSIGTSGSYEQYF
TRBJ1-3	NA	TRBV25-1	NA	TGTGCCAGCAGTGAATCTGGCCTCCGCTCTGGAAACACCATATATTTT	CASSESGLRSGNTIYF
TRBJ1-1	NA	TRBV30	NA	TGTGCCTGGAGTGGGGGCTACTACACTGAAGCTTTCTTT	CAWSGGYYTEAFF
TRBJ1-1	once	TRBV7-3	NA	TGTGCCAGCAGCTTAGGGCTAGGGGGCACTGAAGCTTTCTTT	CASSLGLGGTEAFF
TRBJ1-5	medium-sized	TRBV30	TRBD1	TGTGCCTGGAGTAAGGCACAGGGGGGGCAGCCCCAGCATTTT	CAWSKAQGGQPQHF
TRBJ1-6	NA	TRBV6-6	TRBD1	TGTGCCAGCAGGGGACAGGGGATAGATTCACCCCTCCACTTT	CASRGQGIDSPLHF
TRBJ2-1	NA	TRBV10-3	NA	TGTGCCATCAGTGCTTCTGCCCCTAGCTCCTACAATGAGCAGTTCTTC	CAISASAPSSYNEQFF
TRBJ1-2	once	TRBV20-1	TRBD1	TGCAGGGGACAGGGGCCCTATGGCTACACCTTC	CRGQGPYGYTF
TRBJ2-2	NA	TRBV13	TRBD1	TGTGCCAGCAGCGAGGGACAGGGTAAGACCGGGGAGCTGTTTTTT	CASSEGQGKTGELFF
TRBJ2-1	NA	TRBV7-7	TRBD1	TGTGCTAGCAGCTTGGATGGGACAGGGGGCACGATATCCTACAATGAGCAGTTCTTC	CASSLDGTGGTISYNEQFF
TRBJ1-5	few	TRBV28	TRBD1	TGTGCCAGCAGTCAGGACAGGCCCAATCAGCCCCAGCATTTT	CASSQDRPNQPQHF
TRBJ2-2	once	TRBV10-3	TRBD1	TGTGCCATCAGTGGGACAGGGACAGCCTCCGGCCGGAACACCGGGGAGCTGTTTTTT	CAISGTGTASGRNTGELFF
TRBJ1-1	NA	TRBV10-3	TRBD1	TGTGCCATCAGTGCCGGGACAGGGGAGACTGAAGCTTTCTTT	CAISAGTGETEAFF
TRBJ1-3	NA	TRBV4-1	NA	TGCGCCAGCAGCCAACTTGATCTAATTCCTTTCTCTGGAAACACCATATATTTT	CASSQLDLIPFSGNTIYF
TRBJ1-4	NA	TRBV15	NA	TGTGCCACCAGCAGCGATGGACATAGTAATGAAAAACTGTTTTTT	CATSSDGHSNEKLFF
TRBJ2-7	NA	TRBV4-3	NA	TGCGCCAGCAGCCTACGGCCCGGGAGCGGGCAGTACTTC	CASSLRPGSGQYF
TRBJ2-1	NA	TRBV27	NA	TGTGCCAGCAGTTTCAGGGATAATGGCTACAATGAGCAGTTCTTC	CASSFRDNGYNEQFF
TRBJ1-2	NA	TRBV28	NA	TGTGCCATACAGGGTCTCTCACAGGGAACGAGTTATGGCTACACCTTC	CAIQGLSQGTSYGYTF
TRBJ1-2	NA	TRBV19	NA	TGTGCCAGTAGTATCGGGGGGACCTTCCATGGCTACACCTTC	CASSIGGTFHGYTF
TRBJ1-2	NA	TRBV7-9	TRBD1	TGTGCCAGCAGCTTAGGCTACGGGACAGATAATGGCTACACCTTC	CASSLGYGTDNGYTF
TRBJ1-2	NA	TRBV28	TRBD1	TGTGCCAGCAGTTTGCGACAGGGCTATGGCTACACCTTC	CASSLRQGYGYTF
TRBJ2-7	NA	TRBV7-2	TRBD2	TGTGCCAGCAGCTTAGGTAGAGCGGGAGTAGGCGAGCAGTACTTC	CASSLGRAGVGEQYF
TRBJ1-4	NA	TRBV5-6	NA	TGTGCCAGCAGCTTGGGGCAGAGGGAAAAACTGTTTTTT	CASSLGQREKLFF
TRBJ2-3	once	TRBV4-3	TRBD2	TGCGCCAGCAGCCAAGAGGGAGCGGGGAGCACAGATACGCAGTATTTT	CASSQEGAGSTDTQYF
TRBJ1-2	NA	TRBV5-6	TRBD1	TGTGCCAGCAGCTTGGATATCAGGACAGGGGGCCTTGAAGGCTACACCTTC	CASSLDIRTGGLEGYTF
TRBJ1-1	NA	TRBV20-1	NA	TGCAGTGCTAGACGGGTGTCTGAAGCTTTCTTT	CSARRVSEAFF
TRBJ2-3	NA	TRBV7-6	TRBD2	TGTGCCAGCAGCGAGGGGAGGGGCCGCACAGATACGCAGTATTTT	CASSEGRGRTDTQYF
TRBJ1-1	NA	TRBV29-1	NA	TGCAGCGTTGTAGTCTCTAGGTCTGAAGCTTTCTTT	CSVVVSRSEAFF
TRBJ1-2	NA	TRBV5-6	TRBD1	TGTGCCAGCAGCTCGACAGGGGACTATGGCTACACCTTC	CASSSTGDYGYTF
TRBJ2-7	NA	TRBV9	TRBD1	TGTGCCAGCAGCTCGGGACAGGGCTACGAGCAGTACTTC	CASSSGQGYEQYF
TRBJ2-3	NA	TRBV27	NA	TGTGCCAGCAAGAGGAGCTTGTTCACAGATACGCAGTATTTT	CASKRSLFTDTQYF
TRBJ1-4	NA	TRBV6-5	NA	TGTGCCAGCAGTTACTCCAAACGGGTGAATGAAAAACTGTTTTTT	CASSYSKRVNEKLFF
TRBJ2-7	NA	TRBV4-3	TRBD1	TGCGCCAGCAGCCAGGACGCCGGGACAGGGGCCTACGAGCAGTACTTC	CASSQDAGTGAYEQYF
TRBJ2-1	NA	TRBV14	TRBD2	TGTGCCAGCAGCCTGCTACTAGCGGGGGCGTGGGATGAGCAGTTCTTC	CASSLLLAGAWDEQFF
TRBJ1-2	NA	TRBV30	NA	TGTGCCTGGAGTGTAAGGGAAGGGGATGGCTACACCTTC	CAWSVREGDGYTF
TRBJ2-1	NA	TRBV11-1	NA	TGTGCCAGCAGCTTAGAACTAAGGCTATTCAATGAGCAGTTCTTC	CASSLELRLFNEQFF
TRBJ2-7	NA	TRBV4-1	TRBD2	TGCGCCAGCAGCCAAGAGAGGCTAGCGGGCGAGCAGTACTTC	CASSQERLAGEQYF
TRBJ2-5	NA	TRBV7-9	NA	TGTGCCAGCAGCTTAGATCCACTTTCCCAAGAGACCCAGTACTTC	CASSLDPLSQETQYF
TRBJ1-1	NA	TRBV2	NA	TGTGCCAGTAGGGAGACAGGCCGTAACACTGAAGCTTTCTTT	CASRETGRNTEAFF
TRBJ1-2	NA	TRBV11-2	TRBD1	TGTGCCAGCAGCAAGGGACAGGGGGCCCTTCTCAACTATGGCTACACCTTC	CASSKGQGALLNYGYTF